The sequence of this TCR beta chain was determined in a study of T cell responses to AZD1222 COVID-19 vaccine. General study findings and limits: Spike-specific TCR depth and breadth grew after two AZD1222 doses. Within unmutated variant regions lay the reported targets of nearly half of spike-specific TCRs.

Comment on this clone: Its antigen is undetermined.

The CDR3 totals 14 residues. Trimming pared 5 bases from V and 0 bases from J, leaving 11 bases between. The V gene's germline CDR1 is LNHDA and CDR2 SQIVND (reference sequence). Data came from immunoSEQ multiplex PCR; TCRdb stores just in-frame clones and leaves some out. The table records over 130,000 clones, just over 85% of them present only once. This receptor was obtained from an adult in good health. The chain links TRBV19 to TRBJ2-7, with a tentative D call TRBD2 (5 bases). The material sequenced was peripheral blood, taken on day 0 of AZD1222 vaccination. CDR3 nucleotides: TGTGCCAGTAGTCCGCAAGCGGCCTCCTACGAGCAGTACTTC. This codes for CASSPQAASYEQYF.